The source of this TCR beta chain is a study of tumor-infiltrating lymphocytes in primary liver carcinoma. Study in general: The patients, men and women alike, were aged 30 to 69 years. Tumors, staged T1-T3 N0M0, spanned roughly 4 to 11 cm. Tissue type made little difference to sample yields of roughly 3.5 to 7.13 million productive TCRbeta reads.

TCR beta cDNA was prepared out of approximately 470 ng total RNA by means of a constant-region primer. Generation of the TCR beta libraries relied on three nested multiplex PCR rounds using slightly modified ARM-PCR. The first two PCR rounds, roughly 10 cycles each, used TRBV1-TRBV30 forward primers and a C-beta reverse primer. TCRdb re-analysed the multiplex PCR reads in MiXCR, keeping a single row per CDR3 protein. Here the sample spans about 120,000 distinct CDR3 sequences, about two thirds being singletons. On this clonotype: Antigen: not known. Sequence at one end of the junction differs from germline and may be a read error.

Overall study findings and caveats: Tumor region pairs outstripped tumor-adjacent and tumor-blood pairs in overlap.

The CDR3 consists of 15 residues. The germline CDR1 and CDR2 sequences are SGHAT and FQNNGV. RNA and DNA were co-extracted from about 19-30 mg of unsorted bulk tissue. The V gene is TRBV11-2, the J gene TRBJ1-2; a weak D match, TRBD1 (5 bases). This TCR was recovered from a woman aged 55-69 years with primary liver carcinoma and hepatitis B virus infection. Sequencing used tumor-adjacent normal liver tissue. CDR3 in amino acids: CAGSPVGRAGYGYTF. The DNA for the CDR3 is TGTGCCGGCAGCCCCGTTGGCAGGGCTGGGTATGGCTACACCTTC.